This record looks at one TCR beta chain sequence and its context. This clone has more than one count but fewer than ten. The specificity of this receptor is unknown. No base quality information exists; no much larger clone differs at one position. The CDR3 starts with the cysteine, ends with the phenylalanine, and has 15 residues. The CDR3 DNA has 45 bases and is translated from base 1. V sheds 4 bases and J sheds 1 base, leaving 12 bases between their ends. The germline V gene encodes CDR1 SGHRS and CDR2 YFSETQ. Adults with ileal or ileocolonic Crohn's disease for whom ileocolonic resection was indicated were considered eligible. Whole ileal mucosal biopsies were stored frozen at -80°C before DNA extraction. A TRizol-based method was used to extract genomic DNA from the frozen whole biopsies, and the DNA was quantified with a NanoDrop 2000 spectrophotometer. Roughly 0.55 micrograms of biopsy DNA per sample were submitted for commercial TCRB immunosequencing. Adaptive Biotechnology amplified CDR3 regions from genomic DNA with a two-step multiplex PCR that controlled for amplification bias. In the first PCR, primers covered every V and J gene segment, and in the second PCR, barcodes and Illumina adapters were added. An Illumina instrument was used to sequence the CDR3 libraries. The source study handled its data this way. Analysis combined the vendor-provided pipelines with custom analysis of raw data in R/Bioconductor under R version 3.3.0. Clonality, which ranges from 0 to 1, was calculated as the inverse of the normalised Shannon entropy across all productive clones. The repertoire share taken up by the top 100 clones defined high-frequency clones, and only clones that passed a 95% confidence test were kept. Overlap between samples was measured with the Morisita-Horn index, while repertoire diversity was measured with the Simpson index. The immuneACCESS repertoire file appears here via TCRdb, limited to in-frame rearrangements. These files lack a portion of the clones; in checked studies, under half of the deficit traces to unresolved V genes, and the cause of the others is not known. V and J calls and clone size are as listed in that table; D and trimming were resolved from the DNA. Counted in this sample were 13,000 to 15,000 clones; around 90% of them appeared once. The ten largest clones add up to 3.7% of the sample.

This record belongs to a study of T cell repertoires in ileal Crohn's disease (dated by TCRdb to about 2019). Background on the whole study: The median duration of disease was 6 to 10 years, and at the time of surgery around 36% of patients were active smokers. Surgery was performed for a complication in all patients, with stricturing disease in approximately 60% and penetrating disease in 39%. Postoperative therapy was given to about half of the patients, with thiopurines administered to under 13 patients and anti-TNF agents administered to approximately 17 patients. TCR repertoire analysis was performed in about 59 Crohn's disease patients drawn from a prospective multicentre cohort. The study was conducted in parallel with a multicentre cohort built to find predictors of early endoscopic recurrence after ileocolonic resection. Endoscopic postoperative recurrence was defined by a Rutgeerts score above i0. A total of about 150 mucosal samples from roughly 50 patients were sequenced, with samples obtained at several locations on the surgical specimen and at postoperative endoscopy. The study at large found these results: Higher high-frequency clone percentages at surgery were associated with endoscopic recurrence; all patients with clonality above 26.8% (18/57) had recurrence. Mucosal CD4 and CD8 T cells were sorted and sequenced only in a subgroup of patients, the size of which was not stated. Sorted CD8 T cells carried more high-frequency clones than CD4 T cells, suggesting mucosal expansions were mainly CD8. A significantly higher proportion of clonal expansions was observed in active smokers at surgery than in non-smokers (about 25% vs 20%, p=0.02).

Source material: ileal tissue. The source of this sequence is an adult with Crohn's disease. Recombination connected TRBV5-1 to TRBJ1-3; perhaps TRBD1 is the D gene, with 5 bases matching. This receptor carries the CDR3 CASSLGPGSGNTIYF. The nucleotide sequence reads as follows: TGCGCCAGCAGCCTGGGCCCAGGGTCTGGAAACACCATATATTTT.